A selection of T cell receptor beta chains follows, all from one sample in a study of identical twins. TCRdb re-analysed the 5' RACE reads in MiXCR, keeping a single row per CDR3 protein. This table holds about 700,000 distinct CDR3 sequences, 5.5% to 6.5% found once. Sequencing was performed on naive T cells sorted from blood. These receptors were taken from a man between 18 and 35 years old in good health. CDR3s leave out the opening cysteine and the closing phenylalanine or tryptophan. D genes are given only for firm matches.

J gene | V gene | D gene | CDR3 protein
TRBJ2-1 | TRBV5-6 | TRBD2 | ASSKGLAGYNEQF
TRBJ2-7 | TRBV29-1 | TRBD1 | SADPGQGGDEQY
TRBJ1-1 | TRBV5-1 | NA | ASRSTESAF
TRBJ2-7 | TRBV7-9 | TRBD1 | ASSLVTGQQGEQY
TRBJ2-3 | TRBV12-3/TRBV12-4 | TRBD1 | ASSFVVGQTIDTQY
TRBJ2-3 | TRBV7-6 | NA | ASSLVGAGTDTQY
TRBJ2-5 | TRBV29-1 | NA | SVESGNGKTQY
TRBJ2-1 | TRBV27 | TRBD2 | ASNPLVGGWNEQF
TRBJ2-7 | TRBV6-2/TRBV6-3 | TRBD1 | ASYYRDREY
TRBJ1-1 | TRBV9 | NA | ASSVVADNQAF
TRBJ2-1 | TRBV6-1 | NA | ASSDGPVEQF
TRBJ1-1 | TRBV12-3/TRBV12-4 | NA | ASSPTRKGTEAF
TRBJ2-1 | TRBV14 | NA | ASSQVWNEQF
TRBJ2-1 | TRBV9 | NA | ASRNGGNNEQF
TRBJ1-1 | TRBV5-1 | NA | ASSLEFGGITEAF
TRBJ2-1 | TRBV29-1 | NA | SVTHNEQF
TRBJ2-7 | TRBV5-1 | NA | ASSLAVGNDYEQY
TRBJ2-3 | TRBV20-1 | NA | SARVGIRDTQY
TRBJ1-1 | TRBV9 | NA | ASSVAGRDTEAF
TRBJ2-1 | TRBV20-1 | TRBD2 | SARDPGLAGVSSWYNEQF
TRBJ2-5 | TRBV10-3 | TRBD2 | AISERLAETEETQY
TRBJ2-3 | TRBV2 | NA | ASSETGYSTDTQY
TRBJ2-5 | TRBV6-1 | NA | ASKLGGMETQY
TRBJ1-1 | TRBV2 | NA | ASRIRGTGEAF
TRBJ2-3 | TRBV4-3 | NA | ASSQDTEATDTQY
TRBJ2-1 | TRBV20-1 | TRBD2 | SAAPAGTSVYNEQF
TRBJ2-1 | TRBV27 | TRBD2 | AAAGTSGRASYNEQF
TRBJ1-5 | TRBV5-1 | TRBD1 | ASRRDSNQPQH
TRBJ1-6 | TRBV3-1 | NA | ASSQGMDSPLH
TRBJ1-1 | TRBV29-1 | NA | SGAGTTEAF
TRBJ1-5 | TRBV5-8 | NA | ASSLGQPRGPQH
TRBJ2-3 | TRBV10-3 | TRBD2 | AINPGLADYTDTQY
TRBJ2-1 | TRBV25-1 | TRBD1 | ASRPPGQTYNEQF
TRBJ1-1 | TRBV12-3/TRBV12-4 | NA | ASSLSLSKAF
TRBJ2-1 | TRBV12-3/TRBV12-4 | NA | ASSLRDTKNEQF
TRBJ2-1 | TRBV5-1 | TRBD2 | ASSYQTSGSLF
TRBJ2-1 | TRBV2 | NA | ASSALRGDNNEQF
TRBJ2-1 | TRBV6-2/TRBV6-3 | TRBD2 | ATQTSEYNEQF
TRBJ2-1 | TRBV5-1 | TRBD1 | ASSSLQGNEQF
TRBJ2-1 | TRBV27 | NA | GDRRGNEQF
TRBJ2-3 | TRBV18 | TRBD2 | ASSPIGGSRGTDTQY